Below, 20 T cell receptor beta chains from the same sample are listed, as sequenced in a study of human thymus T cells. Data came from immunoSEQ multiplex PCR; TCRdb stores just in-frame clones and leaves some out. The sample carries roughly 130,000 clones, approximately 96% recorded once. The thymus tissue came from resections taken during corrective heart surgery. The sequenced sample was thymus tissue. These receptors all come from a boy younger than two with a congenital heart defect but otherwise immunologically healthy.

This clone was counted a single time. The chain has TRBV6-1 and TRBJ1-6; D may be TRBD1 (5 bases). This CDR3 is 14 amino acids long. CDR1 and CDR2 from the germline V gene are MNHNS and SASEGT. The V end was cut by 6 bases, the J end by 8 bases, with 14 bases between. The CDR3 coding sequence is TGTGCCAGCAGGAGCGCCGGGACCTATTCACCCCTCCACTTT. Protein: CASRSAGTYSPLHF.

This clone was found once. The rearrangement joins TRBV9 to TRBJ1-2; TRBD1 aligns across 8 bases. Germline CDR1 and CDR2: SGDLS and YYNGEE. This CDR3 comprises 15 residues. J lost 6 bases, V lost 3 bases, and 10 bases had no gene match. The CDR3 bases are TGTGCCAGCAGCGCCCCTAGGACAGGGCGCAATGGCTACACCTTC. Translated, it gives CASSAPRTGRNGYTF.

This rearrangement joins TRBV6-1 to TRBJ1-1; D remains ambiguous. The CDR3 covers 15 residues. V was trimmed by 4 bases and J by 1 base, leaving 13 bases between them. Germline CDR1 MNHNS, CDR2 SASEGT. The CDR3 is CASSGAGKRNTEAFF. CDR3 bases: TGTGCCAGCAGTGGGGCAGGCAAAAGGAACACTGAAGCTTTCTTT.

The chain carries TRBV5-1 and TRBJ2-2; 14 bases align to TRBD2. J lost 6 bases, V lost 1 base, and 2 bases had no gene match. The germline gives CDR1 SGHRS, CDR2 YFSETQ. This CDR3 contains 16 residues. CDR3 protein: CASSLPTSGGAGELFF. CDR3 DNA: TGCGCCAGCAGCTTGCCGACTAGCGGGGGGGCCGGGGAGCTGTTTTTT. Full variable domain (outside the CDR3, taken from reference TRBV5-1 and TRBJ2-2): KAGVTQTPRYLIKTRGQQVTLSCSPISGHRSVSWYQQTPGQGLQFLFEYFSETQRNKGNFPGRFSGRQFSNSRSEMNVSTLELGDSALYLCASSLPTSGGAGELFFGEGSRLTVL.

This chain links TRBV2 with TRBJ1-2, with 8 positions matching TRBD1. There are 12 residues in the CDR3. Germline-derived CDR1 and CDR2 are SNHLY and FYNNEI. After removal of 8 bases from V and 6 bases from J, the junction contained 5 bases not matched to a gene. CDR3 DNA: TGTGCCAGCTCCACAGGGGGAGATGGCTACACCTTC. Encoded protein: CASSTGGDGYTF. Together with reference TRBV2 and TRBJ1-2, the CDR3 gives the full variable domain: EPEVTQTPSHQVTQMGQEVILRCVPISNHLYFYWYRQILGQKVEFLVSFYNNEISEKSEIFDDQFSVERPDGSNFTLKIRSTKLEDSAMYFCASSTGGDGYTFGSGTRLTVV.

This chain links TRBV30 with TRBJ2-5, with D possibly matching TRBD2 (5 bases). This CDR3 contains 14 residues. The V gene's germline CDR1 is GTSNPN and CDR2 SVGIG (reference sequence). V dropped 2 bases and J dropped 5 bases, with 15 bases sitting between them. CDR3 loop: CAWSLPGLVETQYF. The DNA for the CDR3 is TGTGCCTGGAGTCTCCCGGGGTTGGTCGAGACCCAGTACTTC.

This clone was counted a single time. The chain joins TRBV6-1 to TRBJ1-3; no definite D call. The V end lost 3 bases, the J end lost 1 base, and 7 bases lay between the germline ends. Germline CDR1 is MNHNS and CDR2 is SASEGT. The CDR3 has 14 amino acids. CDR3 protein: CASSEPGSGNTIYF. The CDR3 region has the DNA TGTGCCAGCAGTGAGCCAGGATCTGGAAACACCATATATTTT.

This chain connects TRBV9 to TRBJ2-7, with 9 bases aligning to TRBD2. Per the germline V gene, CDR1 is SGDLS and CDR2 is YYNGEE. The trim removed 4 bases at V and 6 bases at J, leaving 8 bases unmatched. This CDR3 has 14 amino acids. In nucleotides, the CDR3 is TGTGCCAGCAGCCCAATAGCGGGGGTGGGCGAGCAGTACTTC. This sequence encodes CASSPIAGVGEQYF.

This sequence joins TRBV13 and TRBJ2-5; 8 bases are shared with TRBD2. Germline V gene sequence: CDR1 PRHDT, CDR2 FYEKMQ (reference sequence). This CDR3 has 16 amino acids. With V trimmed by 5 bases and J by 3 bases, 11 bases remained unmatched. Written as DNA, the CDR3 is TGTGCCAGCAGCCCACGAACGGGGGGGGCCGAAGAGACCCAGTACTTC. This gives the protein CASSPRTGGAEETQYF.

The J gene is TRBJ1-5, the V gene TRBV18, with 9 positions matching TRBD1. The CDR3 contains 16 residues. Losses at the gene ends were 2 bases for V and 1 base for J; bases not matched to a gene: 3. CDR1 and CDR2 from the germline V gene are KGHSH and LQKENI. CDR3 in DNA: TGTGCCAGCTCACCAGAGGACAGGGGCAGCAATCAGCCCCAGCATTTT. This translates into CASSPEDRGSNQPQHF.

This CDR3 reads CASSRLGASRTDTQYF. The CDR3 DNA follows: TGTGCCAGCAGTCGCTTGGGGGCTTCGCGCACAGATACGCAGTATTTT. The chain uses TRBV9 and TRBJ2-3, with D perhaps TRBD1 (6 bases). V was pared by 5 bases and J by 1 base, with 17 bases between. Germline loops: CDR1 SGDLS, CDR2 YYNGEE. This CDR3 is 16 amino acids long.

The chain links TRBV5-1 to TRBJ2-5, with TRBD2 identical over 15 bases. The CDR3 has 18 amino acids. CDR1 is SGHRS, CDR2 YFSETQ, per germline. V shed 3 bases and J 3 bases; nucleotides not matched to a gene: 9. The CDR3 bases are TGCGCCAGCAGCTCCGGACTAGCGGGGGGGCAGGTAGAAGAGACCCAGTACTTC. Its translation: CASSSGLAGGQVEETQYF.

The chain recombines TRBV5-1 with TRBJ2-7, with a tentative D call TRBD1 (6 bases). Germline CDR1 reads SGHRS; CDR2 reads YFSETQ. The V end lost 4 bases, the J end lost 6 bases, and 14 bases lay between the germline ends. This CDR3 is built from 13 residues. The CDR3 region is CASSKKGQCEQYF. CDR3 bases: TGCGCCAGCAGCAAAAAAGGACAGTGCGAGCAGTACTTC.

This chain uses TRBV5-1 with TRBJ2-4, with a weak D call TRBD2 (6 bases). Trimming cost V 4 bases and J 9 bases, with 14 bases left between them. CDR1 is SGHRS, CDR2 YFSETQ, per germline. The CDR3 covers 13 residues. As DNA, the CDR3 is TGCGCCAGCAGCCTGAGTTCCGGGGGCATTCAGTACTTC. This translates into CASSLSSGGIQYF.

This chain uses TRBV10-3 with TRBJ1-5, with D possibly matching TRBD1 (5 bases). The ends were cut back, 6 bases at V and 5 bases at J, with 11 bases in the middle. Germline V lookup: CDR1 ENHRY, CDR2 SYGVKD. The CDR3 runs to 13 residues. CDR3 residues: CAIRGGIDQPQHF. CDR3 DNA sequence: TGTGCCATCAGGGGGGGGATCGATCAGCCCCAGCATTTT.

V and J are TRBV7-2 and TRBJ2-3; possible D gene TRBD1, 5 bases. This CDR3 is 17 amino acids long. Germline V gives CDR1 SGHTA, CDR2 FQGNSA. V lost 1 base and J lost 2, with 16 bases in between. CDR3 DNA: TGTGCCAGCAGCTTAGTTGCAGGGTTCTTTATCACAGATACGCAGTATTTT. It encodes CASSLVAGFFITDTQYF. The variable domain in full, with the rest retrieved from reference TRBV7-2 and TRBJ2-3, is GAGVSQSPSNKVTEKGKDVELRCDPISGHTALYWYRQSLGQGLEFLIYFQGNSAPDKSGLPSDRFSAERTGGSVSTLTIQRTQQEDSAVYLCASSLVAGFFITDTQYFGPGTRLTVL.

The rearrangement uses TRBV20-1 and TRBJ2-7, with unresolved D. V was shortened by 3 bases and J by 7 bases, with 10 bases between the two germline ends. Looked up from germline, CDR1 is DFQATT and CDR2 is SNEGSKA (reference sequence). The CDR3 is made up of 11 amino acids. CDR3 residues: CSARSLQEQYF. The CDR3 nucleotides read TGCAGTGCTAGGAGTCTTCAAGAGCAGTACTTC.

The DNA for the CDR3 is TGTGCCAGCAGCCCCGTTGGGCTAGCCAGGGGCGGGGAGCTGTTTTTT. Translating it yields CASSPVGLARGGELFF. V gene TRBV7-9 combines with J gene TRBJ2-2; D perhaps matches TRBD1 (6 bases). With 5 bases removed from V and 7 bases from J, the gap between germline ends came to 20 bases. Germline V gene lookup returns CDR1 SEHNR and CDR2 FQNEAQ (reference sequence). The CDR3 spans 16 residues.

The V call is TRBV11-3, the J call TRBJ2-1, with TRBD2 matching 13 bases. Germline lookup yields CDR1 SGHNT and CDR2 YENEEA. The CDR3 runs 14 residues. With 5 bases clipped from V and 10 bases from J, the junction kept 5 bases outside the gene matches. CDR3 residues: CASSPGGLAGEQFF. The DNA of the CDR3 is TGTGCCAGCAGCCCTGGGGGACTAGCGGGAGAGCAGTTCTTC.

The J gene is TRBJ2-4, the V gene TRBV5-1; D is ambiguous. The germline CDR1 and CDR2 sequences are SGHRS and YFSETQ. V lost 6 bases to trimming and J lost 0 bases, with 16 bases between them. This CDR3 has 16 residues. The CDR3 region has the DNA TGCGCCAGCACCCCCGACTGGGCCGTAGCCAAAAACATTCAGTACTTC. It is translated as CASTPDWAVAKNIQYF. The variable domain in full, with the rest retrieved from reference TRBV5-1 and TRBJ2-4, is KAGVTQTPRYLIKTRGQQVTLSCSPISGHRSVSWYQQTPGQGLQFLFEYFSETQRNKGNFPGRFSGRQFSNSRSEMNVSTLELGDSALYLCASTPDWAVAKNIQYFGAGTRLSVL.